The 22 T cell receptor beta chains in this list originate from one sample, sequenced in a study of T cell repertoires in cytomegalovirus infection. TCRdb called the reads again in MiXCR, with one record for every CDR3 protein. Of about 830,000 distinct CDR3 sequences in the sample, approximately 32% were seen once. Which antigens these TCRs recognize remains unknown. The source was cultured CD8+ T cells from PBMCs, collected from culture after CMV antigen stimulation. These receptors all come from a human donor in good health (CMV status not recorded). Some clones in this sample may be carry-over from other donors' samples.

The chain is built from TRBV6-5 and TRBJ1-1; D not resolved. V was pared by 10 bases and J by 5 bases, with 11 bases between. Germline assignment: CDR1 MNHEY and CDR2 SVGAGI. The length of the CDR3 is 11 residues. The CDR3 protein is CATSPSTEAFF. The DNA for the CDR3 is TGTGCCACCTCTCCGAGTACTGAAGCTTTCTTT.

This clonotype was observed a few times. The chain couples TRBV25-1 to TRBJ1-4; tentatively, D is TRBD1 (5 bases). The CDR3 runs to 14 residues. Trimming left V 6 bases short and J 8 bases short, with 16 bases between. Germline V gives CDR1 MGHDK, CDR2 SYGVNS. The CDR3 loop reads CASRPSRGWEKLFF. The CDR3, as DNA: TGTGCCAGCAGACCATCAAGGGGCTGGGAAAAACTGTTTTTT.

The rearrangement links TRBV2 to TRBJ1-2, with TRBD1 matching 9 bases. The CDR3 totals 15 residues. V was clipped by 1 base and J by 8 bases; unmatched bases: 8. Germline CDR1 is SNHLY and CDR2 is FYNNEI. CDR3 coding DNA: TGTGCCAGCAGTGAAGTTACAGGGGGCCGGGGAGGCTACACCTTC. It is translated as CASSEVTGGRGGYTF.

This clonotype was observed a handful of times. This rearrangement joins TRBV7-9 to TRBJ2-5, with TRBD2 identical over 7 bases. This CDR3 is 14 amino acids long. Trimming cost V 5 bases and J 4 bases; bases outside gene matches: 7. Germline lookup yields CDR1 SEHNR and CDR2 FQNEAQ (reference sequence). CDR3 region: CASSKGAGSETQYF. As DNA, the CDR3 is TGTGCCAGCAGCAAAGGAGCGGGGTCAGAGACCCAGTACTTC.

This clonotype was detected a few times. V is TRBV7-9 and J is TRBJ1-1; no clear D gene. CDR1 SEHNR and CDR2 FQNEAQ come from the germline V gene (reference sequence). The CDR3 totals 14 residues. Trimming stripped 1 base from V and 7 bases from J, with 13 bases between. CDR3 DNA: TGTGCCAGCAGCTTAGGCCCTATGTCTGATGAAGCTTTCTTT. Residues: CASSLGPMSDEAFF.

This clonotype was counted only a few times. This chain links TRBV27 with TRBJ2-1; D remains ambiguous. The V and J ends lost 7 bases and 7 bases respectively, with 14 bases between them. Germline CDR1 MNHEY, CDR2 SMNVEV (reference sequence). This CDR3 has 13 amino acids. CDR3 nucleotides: TGTGCCAGCAATGGCCATTTTTATAATGAGCAGTTCTTC. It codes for CASNGHFYNEQFF.

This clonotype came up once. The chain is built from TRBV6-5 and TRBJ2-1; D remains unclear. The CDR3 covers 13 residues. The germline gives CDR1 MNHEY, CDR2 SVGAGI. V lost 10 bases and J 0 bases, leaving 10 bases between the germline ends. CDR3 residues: CAIGPRSYNEQFF. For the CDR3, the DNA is TGTGCCATCGGTCCCCGCTCCTACAATGAGCAGTTCTTC.

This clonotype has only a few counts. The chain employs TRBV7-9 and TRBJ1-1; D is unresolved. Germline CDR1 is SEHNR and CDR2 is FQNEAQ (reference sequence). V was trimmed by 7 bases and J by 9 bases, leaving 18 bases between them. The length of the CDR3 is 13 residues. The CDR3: CASTSPRTRQAFF. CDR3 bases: TGTGCCAGCACCTCGCCCCGTACCAGGCAAGCTTTCTTT.

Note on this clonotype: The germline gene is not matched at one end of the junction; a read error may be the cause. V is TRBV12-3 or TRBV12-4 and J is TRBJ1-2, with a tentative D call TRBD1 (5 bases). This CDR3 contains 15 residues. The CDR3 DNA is TGTGCCAGGAGTTTTGAAACAGGATCCATTTATGGCTACACCTTC. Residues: CARSFETGSIYGYTF.

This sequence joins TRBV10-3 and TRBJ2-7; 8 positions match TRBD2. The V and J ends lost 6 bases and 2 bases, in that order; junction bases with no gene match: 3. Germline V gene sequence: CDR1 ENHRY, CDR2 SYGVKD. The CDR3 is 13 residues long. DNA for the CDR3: TGTGCCATCAGCCGGGAGGGGACCTACGAGCAGTACTTC. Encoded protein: CAISREGTYEQYF.

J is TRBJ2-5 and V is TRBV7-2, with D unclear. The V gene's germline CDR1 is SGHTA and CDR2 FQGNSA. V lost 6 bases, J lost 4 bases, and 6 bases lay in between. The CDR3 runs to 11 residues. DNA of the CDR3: TGTGCCAGCAGAGCAGGAGAGACCCAGTACTTC. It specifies CASRAGETQYF.

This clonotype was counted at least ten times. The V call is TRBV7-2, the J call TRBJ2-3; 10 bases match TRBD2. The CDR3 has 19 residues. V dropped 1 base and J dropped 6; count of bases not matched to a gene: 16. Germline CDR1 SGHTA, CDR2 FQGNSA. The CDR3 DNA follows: TGTGCCAGCAGCTTAGTCGCGCGGCTAGCGGGGGACCCTGGGGATACGCAGTATTTT. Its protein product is CASSLVARLAGDPGDTQYF.

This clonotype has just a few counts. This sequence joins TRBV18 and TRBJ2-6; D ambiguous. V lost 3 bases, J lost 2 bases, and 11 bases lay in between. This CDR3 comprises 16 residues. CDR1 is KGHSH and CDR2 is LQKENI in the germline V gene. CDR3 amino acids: CASSPGRLTGANVLTF. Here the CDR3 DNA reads TGTGCCAGCTCACCTGGACGGCTGACTGGGGCCAACGTCCTGACTTTC.

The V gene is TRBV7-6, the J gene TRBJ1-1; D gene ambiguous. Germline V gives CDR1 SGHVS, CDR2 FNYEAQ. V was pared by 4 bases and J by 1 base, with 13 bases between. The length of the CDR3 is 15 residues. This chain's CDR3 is CASSSIQIGNTEAFF. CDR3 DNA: TGTGCCAGCAGCTCAATCCAAATTGGGAACACTGAAGCTTTCTTT.

In nucleotides, the CDR3 is TGTGCCAGCAGCTTAGTGAAAGGGGACGCAACTAATGAAAAACTGTTTTTT. Translation: CASSLVKGDATNEKLFF. V and J are TRBV7-9 and TRBJ1-4, with D perhaps matching TRBD1 (5 bases). Trimming left V 1 base short and J 0 bases short, with 12 bases between. Germline V lookup: CDR1 SEHNR, CDR2 FQNEAQ (reference sequence). This CDR3 is 17 amino acids long.

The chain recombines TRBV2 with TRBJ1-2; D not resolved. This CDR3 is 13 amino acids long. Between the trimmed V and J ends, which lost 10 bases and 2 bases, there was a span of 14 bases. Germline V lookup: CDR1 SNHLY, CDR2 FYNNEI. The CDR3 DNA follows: TGTGCCACGATCTTAGGGCGCAACTATGGCTACACCTTC. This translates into CATILGRNYGYTF.

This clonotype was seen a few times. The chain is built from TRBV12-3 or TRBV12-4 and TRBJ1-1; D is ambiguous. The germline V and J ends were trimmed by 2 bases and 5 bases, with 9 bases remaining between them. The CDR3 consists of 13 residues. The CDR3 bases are TGTGCCAGCAGTTTACATGGAGGGACTGAAGCTTTCTTT. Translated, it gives CASSLHGGTEAFF.

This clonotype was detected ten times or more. The CDR3 DNA sequence: TGTGCCAGCAGCCTTGGTATCCTCCTACAGGGGCAGGGGACTGAAGCTTTCTTT. Translated, it gives CASSLGILLQGQGTEAFF. The V and J genes are TRBV4-2 and TRBJ1-1; 7 nucleotides line up with TRBD1. CDR3 length: 18 residues. V shed 4 bases and J 5 bases; nucleotides not matched to a gene: 19. Germline-derived CDR1 and CDR2 are LGHNA and YNFKEQ.

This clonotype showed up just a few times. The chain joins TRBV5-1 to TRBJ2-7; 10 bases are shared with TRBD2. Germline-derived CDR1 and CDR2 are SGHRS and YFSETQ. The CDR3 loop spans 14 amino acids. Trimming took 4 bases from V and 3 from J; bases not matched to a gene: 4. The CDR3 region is CASSPSSGGYEQYV. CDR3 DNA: TGCGCCAGCAGCCCTTCTAGCGGGGGCTACGAGCAGTACGTC.

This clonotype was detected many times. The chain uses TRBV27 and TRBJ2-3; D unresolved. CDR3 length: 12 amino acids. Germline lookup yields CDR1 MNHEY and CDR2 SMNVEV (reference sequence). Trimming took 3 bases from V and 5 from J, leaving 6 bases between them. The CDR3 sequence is CASSFSGDTQYF. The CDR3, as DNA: TGTGCCAGCAGTTTCTCGGGAGATACGCAGTATTTT.

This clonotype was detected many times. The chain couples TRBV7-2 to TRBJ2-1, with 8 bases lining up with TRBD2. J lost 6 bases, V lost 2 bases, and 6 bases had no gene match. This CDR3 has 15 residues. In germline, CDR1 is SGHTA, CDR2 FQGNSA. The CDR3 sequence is CASSLRAGTSNEQFF. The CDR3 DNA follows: TGTGCCAGCAGCTTAAGAGCGGGGACTAGCAATGAGCAGTTCTTC.

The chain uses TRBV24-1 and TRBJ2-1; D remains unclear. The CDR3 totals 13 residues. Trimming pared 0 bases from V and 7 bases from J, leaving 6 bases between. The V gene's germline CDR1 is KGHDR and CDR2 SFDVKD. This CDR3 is CATSDLDGNEQFF. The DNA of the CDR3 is TGTGCCACCAGTGATTTGGATGGGAATGAGCAGTTCTTC.